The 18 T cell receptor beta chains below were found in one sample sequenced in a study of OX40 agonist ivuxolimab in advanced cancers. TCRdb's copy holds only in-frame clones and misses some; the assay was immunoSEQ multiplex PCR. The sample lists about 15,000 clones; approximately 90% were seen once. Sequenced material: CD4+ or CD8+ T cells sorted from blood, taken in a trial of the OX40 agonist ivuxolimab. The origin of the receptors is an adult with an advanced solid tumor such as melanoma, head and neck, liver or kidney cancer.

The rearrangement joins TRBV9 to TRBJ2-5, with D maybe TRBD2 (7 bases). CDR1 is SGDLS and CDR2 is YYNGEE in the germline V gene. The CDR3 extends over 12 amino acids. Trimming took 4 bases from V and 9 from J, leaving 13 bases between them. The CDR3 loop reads CASSPGGAAQYF. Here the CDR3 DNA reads TGTGCCAGCAGCCCTGGGGGGGCGGCCCAGTACTTC.

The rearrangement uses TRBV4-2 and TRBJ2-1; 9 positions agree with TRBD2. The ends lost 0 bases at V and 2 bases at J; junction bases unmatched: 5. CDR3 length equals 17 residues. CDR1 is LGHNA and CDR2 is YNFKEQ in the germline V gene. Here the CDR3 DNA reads TGTGCCAGCAGCCAAGATTCTCGCGGGGGGGCCTACAATGAGCAGTTCTTC. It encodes CASSQDSRGGAYNEQFF.

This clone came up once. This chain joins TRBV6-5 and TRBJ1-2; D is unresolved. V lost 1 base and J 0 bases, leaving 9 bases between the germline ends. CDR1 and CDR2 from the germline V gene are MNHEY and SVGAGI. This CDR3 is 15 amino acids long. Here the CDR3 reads CASSYYRDANYGYTF. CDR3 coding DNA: TGTGCCAGCAGTTACTACAGAGACGCTAACTATGGCTACACCTTC.

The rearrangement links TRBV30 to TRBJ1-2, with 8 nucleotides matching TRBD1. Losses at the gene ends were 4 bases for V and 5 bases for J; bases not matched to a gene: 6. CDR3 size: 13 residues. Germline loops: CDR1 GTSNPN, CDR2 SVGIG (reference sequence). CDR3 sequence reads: CAWNRDRPYGYTF. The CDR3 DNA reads TGTGCCTGGAACCGGGACAGGCCTTATGGCTACACCTTC.

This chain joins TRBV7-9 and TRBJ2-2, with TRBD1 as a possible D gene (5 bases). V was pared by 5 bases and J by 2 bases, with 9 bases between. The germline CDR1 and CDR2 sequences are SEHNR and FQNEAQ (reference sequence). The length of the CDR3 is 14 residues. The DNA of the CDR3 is TGTGCCAGCAGCCTGGACATCAACACCGGGGAGCTGTTTTTT. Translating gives CASSLDINTGELFF.

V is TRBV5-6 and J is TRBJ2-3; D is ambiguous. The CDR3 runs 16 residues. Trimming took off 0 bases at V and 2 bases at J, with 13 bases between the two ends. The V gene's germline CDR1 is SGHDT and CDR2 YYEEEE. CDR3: CASSLAMGRFTDTQYF. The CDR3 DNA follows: TGTGCCAGCAGCTTGGCGATGGGTCGCTTCACAGATACGCAGTATTTT.

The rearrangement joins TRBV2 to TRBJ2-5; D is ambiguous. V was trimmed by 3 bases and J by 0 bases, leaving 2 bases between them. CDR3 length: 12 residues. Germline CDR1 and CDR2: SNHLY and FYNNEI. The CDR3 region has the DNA TGTGCCAGCAGTGATGACCAAGAGACCCAGTACTTC. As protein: CASSDDQETQYF.

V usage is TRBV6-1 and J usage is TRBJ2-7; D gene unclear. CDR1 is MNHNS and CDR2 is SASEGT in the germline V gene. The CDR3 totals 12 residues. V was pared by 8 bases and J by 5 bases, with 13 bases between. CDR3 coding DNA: TGTGCCAGCGTCGGCGCTTCCCACGAGCAGTACTTC. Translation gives CASVGASHEQYF.

CDR3 region: CASSQDGVEQYF. The DNA of the CDR3 is TGCGCCAGCAGCCAAGATGGGGTCGAGCAGTACTTC. The chain employs TRBV4-1 and TRBJ2-7; D unresolved. V was trimmed by 0 bases and J by 6 bases, leaving 6 bases between them. This CDR3 is 12 amino acids long. The germline CDR1 and CDR2 sequences are MGHRA and YSYEKL.

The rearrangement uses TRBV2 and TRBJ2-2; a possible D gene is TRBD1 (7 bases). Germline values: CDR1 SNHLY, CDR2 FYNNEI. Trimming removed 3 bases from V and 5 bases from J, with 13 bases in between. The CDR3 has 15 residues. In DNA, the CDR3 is TGTGCCAGCAGTGAGGAGGGGGCTGGGACCGGGGAGCTGTTTTTT. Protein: CASSEEGAGTGELFF. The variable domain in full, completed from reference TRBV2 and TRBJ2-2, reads EPEVTQTPSHQVTQMGQEVILRCVPISNHLYFYWYRQILGQKVEFLVSFYNNEISEKSEIFDDQFSVERPDGSNFTLKIRSTKLEDSAMYFCASSEEGAGTGELFFGEGSRLTVL.

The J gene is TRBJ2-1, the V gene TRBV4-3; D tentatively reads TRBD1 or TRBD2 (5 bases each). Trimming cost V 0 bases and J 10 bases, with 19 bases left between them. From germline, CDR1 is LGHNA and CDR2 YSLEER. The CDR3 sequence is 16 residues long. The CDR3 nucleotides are TGCGCCAGCAGCCAAGAGGGGGAATCGAACGGGGCAGAGCAGTTCTTC. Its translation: CASSQEGESNGAEQFF.

The DNA for the CDR3 is TGTGCCAGCAGTTTGCCCGGGACAGGGGTTACTGAAGCTTTCTTT. This codes for CASSLPGTGVTEAFF. V usage is TRBV5-4 and J usage is TRBJ1-1; 10 positions agree with TRBD1. V was clipped by 5 bases and J by 5 bases; unmatched bases: 9. Germline V lookup: CDR1 SGHNT, CDR2 YYREEE (reference sequence). The CDR3 spans 15 residues.

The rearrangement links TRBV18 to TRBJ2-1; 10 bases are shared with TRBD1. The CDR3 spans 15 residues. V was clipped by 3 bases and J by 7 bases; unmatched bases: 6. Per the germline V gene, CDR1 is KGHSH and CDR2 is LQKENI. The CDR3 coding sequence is TGTGCCAGCTCACCGGGGGACAGGGGATGGAATGAGCAGTTCTTC. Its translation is CASSPGDRGWNEQFF.

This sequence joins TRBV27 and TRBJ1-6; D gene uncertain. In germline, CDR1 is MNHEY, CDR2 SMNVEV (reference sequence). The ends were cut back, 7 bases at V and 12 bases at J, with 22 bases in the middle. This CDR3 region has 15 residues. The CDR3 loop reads CASTSGRISGVPLHF. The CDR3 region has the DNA TGTGCCAGCACGTCCGGGCGGATAAGCGGCGTACCCCTCCACTTT.

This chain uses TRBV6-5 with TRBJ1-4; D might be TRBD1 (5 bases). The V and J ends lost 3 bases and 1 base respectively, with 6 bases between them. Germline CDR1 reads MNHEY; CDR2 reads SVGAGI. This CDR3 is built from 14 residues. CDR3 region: CASSYGGTNEKLFF. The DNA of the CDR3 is TGTGCCAGCAGTTATGGGGGAACTAATGAAAAACTGTTTTTT.

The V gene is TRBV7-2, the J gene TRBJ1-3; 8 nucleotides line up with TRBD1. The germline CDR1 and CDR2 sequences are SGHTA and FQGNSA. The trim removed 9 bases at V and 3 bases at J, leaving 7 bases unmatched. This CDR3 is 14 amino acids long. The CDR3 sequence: CASRAGGGGNTIYF. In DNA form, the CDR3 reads TGTGCCAGTCGTGCAGGGGGCGGTGGAAACACCATATATTTT.

The CDR3 DNA sequence: TGTGCCAGCAGCCTAACGACAGGGGGCAATCAGCCCCAGCATTTT. Translated: CASSLTTGGNQPQHF. The chain links TRBV7-6 to TRBJ1-5; 8 bases agree with TRBD1. CDR3 length: 15 amino acids. Germline CDR1 SGHVS, CDR2 FNYEAQ. V was clipped by 5 bases and J by 2 bases; unmatched bases: 5.

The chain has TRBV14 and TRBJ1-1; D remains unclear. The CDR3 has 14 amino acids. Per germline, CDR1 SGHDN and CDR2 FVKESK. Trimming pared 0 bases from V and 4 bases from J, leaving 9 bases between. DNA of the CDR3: TGTGCCAGCAGCCAAGATTATGGCGGCACTGAAGCTTTCTTT. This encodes CASSQDYGGTEAFF.